This T cell receptor (beta chain) was sequenced for a study of blood T cells in healthy people across ages. Study at large: About one barcoded beta molecule was captured per two T cells (by template switching).

Next came a second PCR, run for about 7 to 12 cycles, which used a sample-barcoded 5' primer along with a J-beta primer mix. Sequencing recovered at least 2.5 million CDR3-containing paired-end reads from each sample. TCRdb redid the calling of the 5' RACE reads with MiXCR, one entry per CDR3 protein. The table lists around 1,800,000 distinct CDR3 sequences, approximately 39% of them singletons. Only a few counts were recorded for this clonotype. Donors each provided 8 to 10 milliliters of peripheral blood. The TCR sequence derives from a human donor in good health. Sequenced: blood.

CDR3 loop: CASSSLADSYNEQFF. The DNA of the CDR3 is TGTGCCAGCAGCTCTCTAGCGGACTCCTACAATGAGCAGTTCTTC. The J gene is TRBJ2-1, the V gene TRBV13, with 7 nucleotides matching TRBD2. This CDR3 is built from 15 residues. The V and J ends lost 4 bases and 0 bases, in that order; junction bases with no gene match: 3. Germline assignment: CDR1 PRHDT and CDR2 FYEKMQ (reference sequence).